A selection of T cell receptor beta chains follows, all from one sample in a study of regulatory T cells in long-lasting Graves disease. TCRdb reprocessed the multiplex PCR reads via MiXCR and lists one record per CDR3 protein. The sample comprises roughly 500,000 distinct CDR3 sequences, less than 25% of which are singletons, and under 9% rests with the top ten. The specimen was peripheral blood mononuclear cells (PBMCs), collected when the disease was refractory, from a patient treated with antithyroid drugs. All receptors derive from a female donor with Graves disease. CDR3s leave out the opening cysteine and the closing phenylalanine or tryptophan.

ASSYGQGPVSVGAF,TRBJ1-1,TRBV5-1
SARALAGVSNEQY,TRBJ2-7,TRBV20-1
ASSPGTVHQPQH,TRBJ1-5,TRBV12-3/TRBV12-4
SARDWQGTFYEQY,TRBJ2-7,TRBV20-1
ASSLTGREQF,TRBJ2-1,TRBV28
ASSWRTANTEAF,TRBJ1-1,TRBV3-1
ASSTQQSGELF,TRBJ2-2,TRBV19
SDAEDTGGLF,TRBJ2-2,TRBV20-1
AWSAAGETQY,TRBJ2-5,TRBV30
ATSRNPSSSYNEQF,TRBJ2-1,TRBV15
ASSYNGQNTEAF,TRBJ1-1,TRBV6-5
ASSTTGTADSPLH,TRBJ1-6,TRBV28
ASSPSQGIIEAF,TRBJ1-1,TRBV27
ASSSVAGGSTGELF,TRBJ2-2,TRBV12-3/TRBV12-4
ASLRGFEAF,TRBJ1-1,TRBV27
ASSLMTGGGNEQF,TRBJ2-1,TRBV11-1
ASSVGGTSQPQH,TRBJ1-5,TRBV9
ASSFVSRRGLEETQY,TRBJ2-5,TRBV12-3/TRBV12-4
ASSRTDQSGNTIY,TRBJ1-3,TRBV12-3/TRBV12-4
ASSLEGGFDEQY,TRBJ2-7,TRBV7-7
ASSLDRAGGQVEQF,NA,TRBV7-8
ASSFTQGYEQY,TRBJ2-7,TRBV7-3
ASSVLGLGDYGYT,TRBJ1-2,TRBV6-2/TRBV6-3